Given below is one T cell receptor (beta chain) in context. Germline values: CDR1 MNHNS, CDR2 SASEGT. Trimming took off 4 bases at V and 3 bases at J, with 13 bases between the two ends. The CDR3 extends over 15 amino acids. The data belong to a study of OX40 agonist ivuxolimab in advanced cancers. Background on the study: A diagnosis of hepatocellular carcinoma, melanoma, renal cell or head and neck cancer was present in dose-escalation patients.

Sequencing used immunoSEQ multiplex PCR; TCRdb keeps in-frame clones, though not all of them. Of 80,000 or so clones listed, around four fifths were seen once; the top ten hold around 1.8%. This chain connects TRBV6-1 to TRBJ2-1; D is ambiguous. This clonotype was sampled from an adult with an advanced solid tumor such as melanoma, head and neck, liver or kidney cancer. This sample comprised CD4+ or CD8+ T cells sorted from blood, obtained in a trial of the OX40 agonist ivuxolimab. For the CDR3, the DNA is TGTGCCAGCAGTGGCAACGACCACGTCTACAATGAGCAGTTCTTC. It translates to CASSGNDHVYNEQFF.